The T cell receptor (beta chain) under discussion was sequenced for a study of cytomegalovirus exposure and HLA in healthy donors. Points from the study as a whole: A later analysis appeared to link common viral pathogens to several of the most significant clusters. In a later analysis, DRB1 alleles had the most associated TCRs; HLA-C alleles the fewest. Exclusion applied to some V segments, including TRBV6-2 and TRBV6-3, as they were indistinguishable.

PCR used 60 Vbeta primers and 13 Jbeta primers. Libraries were prepared by immunoSEQ multiplex PCR; TCRdb keeps only in-frame clonotypes and omits some of them. The sample lists approximately 100,000 clones, roughly 85% occurring once. Concerning this clone itself: Its antigen is undetermined. Because the CDR3 is missing its conserved closing phenylalanine or tryptophan, this is likely a read error. The DNA is omitted, as the CDR3 cannot be located on it reliably, and the CDR3 follows TCRdb's listing.

Per germline, CDR1 LNHDA and CDR2 SQIVND (reference sequence). The CDR3 totals 8 residues, both ends included. The rearrangement uses TRBV19 and TRBJ2-7; the table assigns TRBD2, which was not confirmed against the DNA. The receptor was isolated from a woman in her thirties or forties in good health and CMV-seronegative. Sequencing was performed on PBMCs. The CDR3 loop is CARPSSTG.